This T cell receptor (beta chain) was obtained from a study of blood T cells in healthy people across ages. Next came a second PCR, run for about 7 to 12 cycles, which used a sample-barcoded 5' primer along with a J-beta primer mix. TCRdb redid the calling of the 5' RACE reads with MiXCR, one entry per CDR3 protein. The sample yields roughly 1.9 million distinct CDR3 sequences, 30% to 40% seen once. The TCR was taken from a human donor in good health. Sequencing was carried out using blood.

The CDR3 coding sequence is TGTGCCAGGAGTCCCAACAGGGGGGAGACCCAGTACTTC. Its protein product is CARSPNRGETQYF. The chain employs TRBV12-3 or TRBV12-4 and TRBJ2-5; the match to TRBD1 covers 8 bases. The CDR3 spans 13 residues. V gave up 9 bases and J gave up 5 bases; unmatched junction bases: 8.